Sequencing of this TCR beta chain was carried out in a study of beta chain features in type 1 diabetes. Expressed TCRB transcripts were sequenced, since all the RNA that had been isolated was reverse transcribed. Libraries were prepared by immunoSEQ multiplex PCR; TCRdb keeps only in-frame clonotypes and omits some of them. This table holds 150,000 or so clones, 9% to 9.5% found once. There are 15 residues in the CDR3. Trimming at V came to 2 bases and at J to 4 bases, leaving 5 bases not matched to a gene. Per germline, CDR1 LGHNA and CDR2 YSLEER. There are a few counts of this clone. Via CD45RO/CCR7/CD25/CD127/CD95/CD27, cells of the CD4+ naive, central memory, regulatory and stem cell-like memory subsets were sorted.

The V call is TRBV4-3, the J call TRBJ2-3; 8 bases agree with TRBD2. Sequencing was carried out using central memory CD4+ T cells from blood. This TCR was sampled from a man between 18 and 29 years old in good health. This CDR3 reads CASSQSSGLADTQYF. Written as DNA, the CDR3 is TGCGCCAGCAGCCAATCTAGCGGGTTAGCAGATACGCAGTATTTT.